This TCR beta chain was profiled in a study of control samples from healthy donors and cancer patients. V gave up 2 bases and J gave up 7 bases; unmatched junction bases: 4. The germline V gene encodes CDR1 SGHTA and CDR2 FQGTGA. CDR3 size: 15 residues. Repertoires were generated with immunoSEQ multiplex PCR, while TCRdb's copy carries only in-frame clones and drops some. The table shows 120,000 to 150,000 clones, with more than 85% occurring only once. The V and J genes are TRBV7-3 and TRBJ2-1, with 11 bases lining up with TRBD2. The specimen was blood. This TCR was sampled from a man aged 25 to 40 in good health. The CDR3 DNA is TGTGCCAGCAGCTTAGATAGCGGGGGGGCTAATGAGCAGTTCTTC. Translation gives CASSLDSGGANEQFF.